These 20 T cell receptor beta chains were sequenced from one sample in a study of T-cell memory formation after mild COVID-19. TCRdb called the 5' RACE reads again in MiXCR, with one record for every CDR3 protein. The sample holds hundreds of thousands of distinct CDR3 sequences; 15% to 20% are singletons and the top ten take 20% to 25%. The source material was PBMCs or a T cell subset sorted from them (not recorded which). Receptor source: a young man who had mild COVID-19 (a few samples of this study predate the infection). Cell type and time point are not known.

The CDR3 nucleotides are TGTGCCAGCTCACCGTCAGGGCCAGATACGCAGTATTTT. Its protein is CASSPSGPDTQYF. The genes are TRBV18 and TRBJ2-3; the D gene is possibly TRBD1 (5 bases). This CDR3 region has 13 residues. The germline CDR1 and CDR2 sequences are KGHSH and LQKENI. Trimming stripped 3 bases from V and 4 bases from J, with 8 bases between.

This clonotype was counted between two and nine times. The V and J genes are TRBV5-1 and TRBJ1-6; TRBD1 matches at 11 bases. Per the germline V gene, CDR1 is SGHRS and CDR2 is YFSETQ. V was clipped by 0 bases and J by 9 bases; unmatched bases: 2. The CDR3 extends over 15 amino acids. CDR3 bases: TGCGCCAGCAGCTTGGAAGGGACAGGGGGTTCACCCCTCCACTTT. Translated, it gives CASSLEGTGGSPLHF. The full variable domain, its missing parts supplied by reference TRBV5-1 and TRBJ1-6, is KAGVTQTPRYLIKTRGQQVTLSCSPISGHRSVSWYQQTPGQGLQFLFEYFSETQRNKGNFPGRFSGRQFSNSRSEMNVSTLELGDSALYLCASSLEGTGGSPLHFGNGTRLTVT.

This clonotype was observed a few times. Here the CDR3 reads CSASAGQANYGYTF. The CDR3 DNA is TGCAGTGCTAGCGCGGGACAGGCTAACTATGGCTACACCTTC. This rearrangement joins TRBV20-1 to TRBJ1-2, with 8 nucleotides matching TRBD1. Germline CDR1 reads DFQATT; CDR2 reads SNEGSKA (reference sequence). The CDR3 runs to 14 residues. The ends lost 3 bases at V and 0 bases at J; junction bases unmatched: 3.

In this sample, this clonotype turned up a few times. The CDR3 nucleotides read TGTGCCAGCAGCTTGTTTGGGATTGGTAGCTCCTACGAGCAGTACGTC. It encodes CASSLFGIGSSYEQYV. The J gene is TRBJ2-7, the V gene TRBV5-6; D gene unclear. V lost 1 base and J lost 0, with 14 bases in between. Germline assignment: CDR1 SGHDT and CDR2 YYEEEE. The CDR3 is 16 amino acids.

Only one count was recorded for this clonotype. The gene calls are TRBV28 and TRBJ1-2; D call uncertain. Trimming took 7 bases from V and 0 from J, leaving 12 bases between them. CDR1 and CDR2 (germline): MDHEN, SYDVKM. CDR3 length: 14 amino acids. Here the CDR3 reads CASNPVGANYGYTF. The CDR3 coding sequence is TGTGCCAGCAACCCAGTCGGCGCTAACTATGGCTACACCTTC.

The chain employs TRBV6-2 or TRBV6-3 and TRBJ2-1, with D unresolved. The CDR3 totals 15 residues. The germline V gene has CDR1 MNHEY and CDR2 SVGEGT. Deletions cut 0 bases from V and 1 base from J, with 7 bases between. This CDR3 is CASSYSMRSYNEQFF. DNA for the CDR3: TGTGCCAGCAGTTACTCTATGAGATCCTACAATGAGCAGTTCTTC.

In this sample, this clonotype turned up a few times. V gene TRBV7-2 combines with J gene TRBJ1-5; D unclear. Looked up from germline, CDR1 is SGHTA and CDR2 is FQGNSA. The CDR3 has 14 amino acids. V was clipped by 2 bases and J by 7 bases, with 12 bases between them. The CDR3 DNA reads as TGTGCCAGCAGCTTACGGTATGGGGAGCAGCCCCAGCATTTT. Protein sequence: CASSLRYGEQPQHF.

This clonotype was counted only a few times. The genes are TRBV7-9 and TRBJ1-1; D is uncertain. The germline CDR1 and CDR2 sequences are SEHNR and FQNEAQ (reference sequence). This CDR3 contains 13 residues. V lost 5 bases and J lost 10, with 17 bases in between. CDR3 sequence reads: CASSLLGSSRAFF. In DNA, the CDR3 is TGTGCCAGCAGCCTACTCGGGTCATCGAGAGCTTTCTTT.

This clonotype was detected many times. The chain is built from TRBV12-3 or TRBV12-4 and TRBJ2-1; tentatively, D is TRBD2 (6 bases). The V and J ends lost 3 bases and 6 bases respectively, with 9 bases between them. CDR3 length equals 13 residues. The CDR3 DNA reads TGTGCCAGCAGTTTTGGGACTGGCAATGAGCAGTTCTTC. Protein sequence: CASSFGTGNEQFF.

The chain links TRBV15 to TRBJ2-2; D might be TRBD1 (6 bases). The germline V gene encodes CDR1 LNHNV and CDR2 YYDKDF (reference sequence). V gave up 5 bases and J gave up 8 bases, with 12 bases separating them. The CDR3 is made up of 13 amino acids. The CDR3 region is CATSPGALGELFF. CDR3 coding DNA: TGTGCCACCAGCCCAGGGGCCTTGGGGGAGCTGTTTTTT.

This sequence joins TRBV6-1 and TRBJ1-4; D remains ambiguous. The CDR3 runs 15 residues. In germline, CDR1 is MNHNS, CDR2 SASEGT. Trimming stripped 2 bases from V and 8 bases from J, with 15 bases between. The CDR3 protein is CASSELRVYLEKLFF. CDR3 in DNA: TGTGCCAGCAGTGAATTACGCGTCTATTTGGAAAAACTGTTTTTT.

This clonotype has more than one count but fewer than ten. The chain uses TRBV5-1 and TRBJ1-6; D is possibly TRBD1 (6 bases). The germline V gene has CDR1 SGHRS and CDR2 YFSETQ. V was clipped by 1 base and J by 8 bases, with 13 bases between them. The CDR3 covers 15 residues. CDR3 coding DNA: TGCGCCAGCAGCTTGACTAGGGGGTTACATTCACCCCTCCACTTT. Translation: CASSLTRGLHSPLHF.

This CDR3 reads CASSAGGASATDTQYF. The DNA for the CDR3 is TGTGCCAGTAGCGCCGGGGGGGCCTCCGCCACAGATACGCAGTATTTT. The rearrangement uses TRBV19 and TRBJ2-3; 8 bases map to TRBD2. There are 16 residues in the CDR3. With V trimmed by 6 bases and J by 2 bases, 10 bases remained unmatched. Germline V gene data show CDR1 as LNHDA and CDR2 as SQIVND (reference sequence).

The sample holds a few counts of this clonotype. The chain recombines TRBV7-9 with TRBJ2-2, with D hard to call. The CDR3 runs 13 residues. The V and J ends lost 1 base and 4 bases respectively, with 4 bases between them. Germline V gives CDR1 SEHNR, CDR2 FQNEAQ (reference sequence). Written as DNA, the CDR3 is TGTGCCAGCAGCTTAGTGATCACCGGGGAGCTGTTTTTT. Protein sequence: CASSLVITGELFF.

This clonotype showed up many times. V usage is TRBV6-2 or TRBV6-3 and J usage is TRBJ2-1, with D perhaps matching TRBD2 (6 bases). This CDR3 comprises 14 residues. Per the germline V gene, CDR1 is MNHEY and CDR2 is SVGEGT. Trimming shortened V by 7 bases and J by 8 bases, and 18 bases separated the two germline ends. CDR3 region: CASIPGGRRHEQFF. As DNA, the CDR3 is TGTGCCAGCATCCCCGGGGGAAGGCGCCATGAGCAGTTCTTC.

This clonotype was counted a few times. The J gene is TRBJ2-1, the V gene TRBV7-6; D tentatively reads TRBD1 or TRBD2 (5 bases each). CDR3 length equals 17 residues. The germline V gene has CDR1 SGHVS and CDR2 FNYEAQ. Trimming stripped 5 bases from V and 1 base from J, with 18 bases between. The CDR3: CASSLRDGGKSYNEQFF. The CDR3 DNA reads TGTGCCAGCAGCCTACGGGACGGAGGAAAGTCCTACAATGAGCAGTTCTTC.

The V gene is TRBV9, the J gene TRBJ2-1; D unclear. This CDR3 comprises 13 residues. Germline V gene sequence: CDR1 SGDLS, CDR2 YYNGEE. V was trimmed by 2 bases and J by 9 bases, leaving 12 bases between them. The CDR3 region is CASSVRLLGEQFF. CDR3 nucleotides: TGTGCCAGCAGCGTTAGGTTGCTGGGTGAGCAGTTCTTC.

The chain uses TRBV13 and TRBJ2-2; D call uncertain. The CDR3 runs 18 residues. The V end lost 5 bases, the J end lost 0 bases, and 19 bases lay between the germline ends. Germline V CDR1 and CDR2: PRHDT, FYEKMQ (reference sequence). For the CDR3, the DNA is TGTGCCAGCAGCCAAGTCGGGCTGGGCAAACCGAACACCGGGGAGCTGTTTTTT. As protein: CASSQVGLGKPNTGELFF.

In this sample, this clonotype turned up a few times. This rearrangement joins TRBV4-3 to TRBJ2-3, with 10 bases aligning to TRBD2. From germline, CDR1 is LGHNA and CDR2 YSLEER. With 2 bases clipped from V and 6 bases from J, the junction kept 5 bases outside the gene matches. The CDR3 has 15 residues. The CDR3 region is CASSQSGGALDTQYF. CDR3 sequence (DNA): TGCGCCAGCAGCCAAAGCGGGGGGGCGTTGGATACGCAGTATTTT.

In its sample, this clonotype was seen many times. The chain couples TRBV5-1 to TRBJ2-3; no reliable D call. CDR3 size: 16 residues. Trimming left V 0 bases short and J 4 bases short, with 15 bases between. Germline V gene lookup returns CDR1 SGHRS and CDR2 YFSETQ. The CDR3 nucleotides are TGCGCCAGCAGCTTGGGGGCCTCAGGATCCGCAGATACGCAGTATTTT. Amino acids: CASSLGASGSADTQYF.